These 23 T cell receptor beta chains came from one sample sequenced in a study of blood T cells in healthy people across ages. Through a sample-barcoded 5' primer and a J-beta primer mix, a second PCR was run for roughly 6 to 12 cycles. Each CDR3 protein is one row after TCRdb ran MiXCR on the 5' RACE reads. The sample lists 780,000 or so distinct CDR3 sequences, 20% to 30% occurring once. This same sample was also taken into another study, of T cells of mothers and their children.

The source material was blood. The receptor source for this set is a boy aged 10-17 years in good health.

This rearrangement joins TRBV4-1 to TRBJ1-1; TRBD1 matches at 11 bases. The V segment lost 4 bases and the J segment 6 bases; nucleotides outside the gene matches: 4. This CDR3 spans 14 amino acids. Germline CDR1 reads MGHRA; CDR2 reads YSYEKL. CDR3 residues: CASSLGQGASEAFF. DNA for the CDR3: TGCGCCAGCAGCCTAGGACAGGGGGCATCTGAAGCTTTCTTT.

This chain links TRBV10-3 with TRBJ1-2; TRBD1 matches at 8 bases. Germline V gene data show CDR1 as ENHRY and CDR2 as SYGVKD. Losses at the gene ends were 6 bases for V and 2 bases for J; bases not matched to a gene: 2. This CDR3 has 13 amino acids. This CDR3 reads CAIRTGENYGYTF. The DNA of the CDR3 is TGTGCCATCAGGACAGGGGAGAACTATGGCTACACCTTC.

This clonotype has a handful of counts. This chain uses TRBV28 with TRBJ1-1, with D maybe TRBD1 (6 bases). From germline, CDR1 is MDHEN and CDR2 SYDVKM. The V end was cut by 2 bases, the J end by 0 bases, with 10 bases between. CDR3 length: 15 amino acids. Here the CDR3 DNA reads TGTGCCAGCAGTTTAATTGGGACACTGAACACTGAAGCTTTCTTT. Amino acids: CASSLIGTLNTEAFF.

This chain links TRBV28 with TRBJ1-6, with a tentative D call TRBD1 (6 bases). Germline CDR1 and CDR2: MDHEN and SYDVKM. V lost 6 bases, J lost 9 bases, and 24 bases lay in between. The CDR3 runs 17 residues. CDR3 in DNA: TGTGCCAGCAGCAATCCCAAACAGGACAGCTATGGTTCACCCCTCCACTTT. It yields the protein CASSNPKQDSYGSPLHF.

CDR3 nucleotides: TGCGCCAGCAGCCAAGATCTGGCGGGGATACAGACCCAGTACTTC. Encoded protein: CASSQDLAGIQTQYF. The genes are TRBV4-3 and TRBJ2-5; a possible D gene is TRBD2 (6 bases). The germline gives CDR1 LGHNA, CDR2 YSLEER. The germline V and J ends were trimmed by 0 bases and 6 bases, with 14 bases remaining between them. The CDR3 consists of 15 residues.

The chain combines TRBV3-1 with TRBJ1-2; D uncertain. Germline CDR1 LGHDT, CDR2 YNNKEL (reference sequence). V was trimmed by 4 bases and J by 0 bases, leaving 9 bases between them. The CDR3 length is 14 residues. The CDR3 spells CASSRTVANYGYTF. The CDR3 DNA reads as TGTGCCAGCAGCCGGACTGTAGCTAACTATGGCTACACCTTC.

This rearrangement joins TRBV18 to TRBJ1-1, with 9 positions matching TRBD1. The CDR3 covers 13 residues. Germline V gives CDR1 KGHSH, CDR2 LQKENI. With 3 bases clipped from V and 8 bases from J, the junction kept 4 bases outside the gene matches. This CDR3 is CASSPWDRVEAFF. CDR3 nucleotide sequence: TGTGCCAGCTCACCCTGGGACAGGGTCGAAGCTTTCTTT.

This rearrangement joins TRBV29-1 to TRBJ1-1, with D maybe TRBD1 (6 bases). V dropped 3 bases and J dropped 7 bases, with 9 bases sitting between them. Germline CDR1 is SQVTM and CDR2 is ANQGSEA. The CDR3 runs 11 residues. In DNA form, the CDR3 reads TGCAGCGTTGACAGGGGAGTTGAAGCTTTCTTT. Protein sequence: CSVDRGVEAFF.

This clonotype was found a few times. This chain connects TRBV28 to TRBJ2-4, with a weak D call TRBD1 (6 bases). The CDR3 extends over 15 amino acids. CDR1 is MDHEN and CDR2 is SYDVKM in the germline V gene. The germline V and J ends were trimmed by 3 bases and 6 bases, with 15 bases remaining between them. The DNA for the CDR3 is TGTGCCAGCAGTTTGCGGGCCGTACAGGGAAACATTCAGTACTTC. Amino acid sequence: CASSLRAVQGNIQYF.

This clonotype was seen a few times. The J gene is TRBJ2-3, the V gene TRBV2; D unclear. The CDR3 is 13 amino acids. Germline V gene lookup returns CDR1 SNHLY and CDR2 FYNNEI. V was trimmed by 6 bases and J by 0 bases, leaving 7 bases between them. The CDR3 loop is CASSNPSTDTQYF. DNA for the CDR3: TGTGCCAGCAGCAATCCGAGCACAGATACGCAGTATTTT. Looking up the rest from reference TRBV2 and TRBJ2-3 gives the full variable domain: EPEVTQTPSHQVTQMGQEVILRCVPISNHLYFYWYRQILGQKVEFLVSFYNNEISEKSEIFDDQFSVERPDGSNFTLKIRSTKLEDSAMYFCASSNPSTDTQYFGPGTRLTVL.

The rearrangement joins TRBV7-9 to TRBJ1-1; maybe TRBD1 (5 bases). V was trimmed by 0 bases and J by 2 bases, leaving 13 bases between them. The CDR3 contains 16 residues. The germline V gene encodes CDR1 SEHNR and CDR2 FQNEAQ (reference sequence). CDR3 residues: CASSLAGRDRNTEAFF. The CDR3 DNA reads as TGTGCCAGCAGCTTAGCCGGGAGGGACCGAAACACTGAAGCTTTCTTT.

This chain connects TRBV6-2 or TRBV6-3 to TRBJ1-5; TRBD1 is a possible D gene (5 bases). The V end was cut by 10 bases, the J end by 11 bases, with 18 bases between. The germline V gene encodes CDR1 MNHEY and CDR2 SVGEGT. The CDR3 covers 12 residues. The CDR3 reads CATSPGVGAQHF. In DNA, the CDR3 is TGTGCCACCTCTCCGGGGGTCGGAGCCCAGCATTTT.

This chain links TRBV29-1 with TRBJ2-1; D call uncertain. Judging by the DNA end, TRBJ2-5 fits better; the J call may be wrong. The CDR3 has 15 amino acids. Germline V lookup: CDR1 SQVTM, CDR2 ANQGSEA. DNA for the CDR3: TGCAGCGTTGAAGGAACTTCGCGAGCCCGGGAGACCCAGTACTTC. Encoded protein: CSVEGTSRARETQYF.

This clonotype occurred a few times. The chain joins TRBV4-3 to TRBJ2-5, with 15 bases matching TRBD2. The J call may be in error: the DNA end matches TRBJ2-1 better. Germline V lookup: CDR1 LGHNA, CDR2 YSLEER. The CDR3 is 17 amino acids. The DNA of the CDR3 is TGCGCCAGCAGCCAAGATCCGGGACTAGCGGGAGGCAATGAGCAGTTCTTC. Its translation is CASSQDPGLAGGNEQFF.

The CDR3 here is CASSSVGTSGALYEQYF. The DNA for the CDR3 is TGTGCCAGCAGCTCAGTAGGGACTAGCGGGGCGCTCTACGAGCAGTACTTC. The genes are TRBV11-2 and TRBJ2-7; 13 bases are a match to TRBD2. Germline loops: CDR1 SGHAT, CDR2 FQNNGV. Trimming cost V 4 bases and J 3 bases; bases outside gene matches: 9. CDR3 size: 17 residues.

The chain couples TRBV18 to TRBJ2-5; D remains ambiguous. TRBJ2-1 explains the end of the DNA better; the J call may be wrong. The CDR3 spans 15 residues. Looked up from germline, CDR1 is KGHSH and CDR2 is LQKENI. The DNA of the CDR3 is TGTGCCAGCTCACCACCGTACCCGGACTACAATGAGCAGTTCTTC. Protein sequence: CASSPPYPDYNEQFF.

There are a few counts of this clonotype. V gene TRBV19 combines with J gene TRBJ2-2, with D possibly called TRBD1 or TRBD2 (5 bases each). The CDR3 covers 12 residues. Germline V gene sequence: CDR1 LNHDA, CDR2 SQIVND (reference sequence). Trimming left V 11 bases short and J 4 bases short, with 11 bases between. For the CDR3, the DNA is TGTGCCGGAGGCAGGGCCACCGGGGAGCTGTTTTTT. Amino acids: CAGGRATGELFF.

This clonotype has only a few counts. The chain is built from TRBV28 and TRBJ2-1, with 10 bases aligning to TRBD2. The germline gives CDR1 MDHEN, CDR2 SYDVKM. Trimming took 5 bases from V and 7 from J; bases not matched to a gene: 11. This CDR3 is 16 amino acids long. This CDR3 reads CASSPHASGGLNEQFF. The CDR3 nucleotides are TGTGCCAGCAGTCCTCATGCTAGCGGGGGCCTAAATGAGCAGTTCTTC.

J is TRBJ2-1 and V is TRBV10-3, with D perhaps TRBD1 or TRBD2 (6 bases each). CDR3 length: 12 amino acids. The V gene's germline CDR1 is ENHRY and CDR2 SYGVKD. V was shortened by 4 bases and J by 9 bases, with 10 bases between the two germline ends. As DNA, the CDR3 is TGTGCCATCAGTGCACAGGGAGGTGAGCAGTTCTTC. Protein sequence: CAISAQGGEQFF.

Points on this clonotype: One junction end does not reproduce the germline sequence, and a read error may be involved. The chain couples TRBV27 to TRBJ1-4, with D possibly matching TRBD1 (6 bases). The length of the CDR3 is 16 residues. The germline gives CDR1 MNHEY, CDR2 SMNVEV (reference sequence). The CDR3 region is CASRSFLQGRNERLFF. CDR3 DNA sequence: TGTGCCAGCAGGTCTTTCTTACAGGGAAGAAATGAAAGACTGTTTTTT.

This clonotype was recorded a few times. In DNA form, the CDR3 reads TGCGCCAGCAGCCAAGGCCCACCGGGTTATACCTACGAGCAGTACTTC. Protein sequence: CASSQGPPGYTYEQYF. The genes are TRBV4-3 and TRBJ2-7; no clear D. The CDR3 is made up of 16 amino acids. From germline, CDR1 is LGHNA and CDR2 YSLEER. The ends were cut back, 1 base at V and 2 bases at J, with 15 bases in the middle.

This clonotype turned up a few times. The chain is built from TRBV5-1 and TRBJ2-1; D remains unclear. Trimming stripped 0 bases from V and 6 bases from J, with 13 bases between. The CDR3 loop spans 15 amino acids. CDR1 SGHRS and CDR2 YFSETQ come from the germline V gene. The CDR3 sequence: CASSLVGSSGNEQFF. The DNA for the CDR3 is TGCGCCAGCAGCTTGGTTGGTAGCTCTGGCAATGAGCAGTTCTTC.

This clonotype appeared a few times. A read error may produce the germline difference seen at one junction end. V gene TRBV6-1 combines with J gene TRBJ2-5; 10 bases line up with TRBD2. With the DNA end fitting TRBJ2-1 better, the J assignment may be wrong. CDR1 is MNHNS and CDR2 is SASEGT in the germline V gene. CDR3 size: 16 residues. CDR3 coding DNA: TGTGCCAGCAGTGAAGACAGACTAGCGGGCTACGATGAGCAGTTCTTC. Protein sequence: CASSEDRLAGYDEQFF.